These 5 T cell receptor beta chains originate from one sample sequenced in a study of blood T cells in healthy people across ages. It was with a sample-barcoded 5' primer and a J-beta primer mix that a second PCR of roughly 7 to 12 cycles was run. One entry per CDR3 protein results from TCRdb running MiXCR on the 5' RACE reads. The data contain 700,000 to 900,000 distinct CDR3 sequences, approximately 55% of them singletons. Sequencing was carried out using blood. These receptors originate from a man older than 75 in good health.

This clonotype was seen ten or more times. The V and J genes are TRBV20-1 and TRBJ2-1; 9 bases align to TRBD2. V lost 6 bases to trimming and J lost 8 bases; unmatched junction nucleotides: 20. This CDR3 region has 17 residues. Per germline, CDR1 DFQATT and CDR2 SNEGSKA (reference sequence). In DNA form, the CDR3 reads TGCAGTGCCCGGATCGATAGCGGGAGAGCTCCTAGGGATGAGCAGTTCTTC. It specifies CSARIDSGRAPRDEQFF.

The CDR3 region has the DNA TGTGCCAGCAGTGACAGGGCGAGGCAGCCCCAGCATTTT. Protein sequence: CASSDRARQPQHF. The chain couples TRBV6-1 to TRBJ1-5; TRBD1 is a possible D gene (5 bases). The V end lost 3 bases, the J end lost 7 bases, and 10 bases lay between the germline ends. The CDR3 is 13 residues long. The germline V gene encodes CDR1 MNHNS and CDR2 SASEGT.

This clonotype was seen a handful of times. The genes are TRBV12-3 or TRBV12-4 and TRBJ2-1, with D perhaps being TRBD1 or TRBD2 (5 bases each). CDR3 size: 15 residues. V was trimmed by 6 bases and J by 0 bases, leaving 12 bases between them. The CDR3 spells CASRGDGSSYNEQFF. In DNA form, the CDR3 reads TGTGCCAGCAGGGGGGACGGTAGCTCCTACAATGAGCAGTTCTTC.

This clonotype was detected only a few times. The chain couples TRBV6-1 to TRBJ2-7, with unresolved D. V was shortened by 8 bases and J by 3 bases, with 5 bases between the two germline ends. Looked up from germline, CDR1 is MNHNS and CDR2 is SASEGT. The CDR3 is 10 amino acids. As DNA, the CDR3 is TGTGCCAGCGGATTCTACGAGCAGTACTTC. This translates into CASGFYEQYF.

V gene TRBV6-6 combines with J gene TRBJ2-7, with 12 nucleotides matching TRBD2. The V gene's germline CDR1 is MNHNY and CDR2 SVGAGI (reference sequence). The CDR3 loop spans 16 amino acids. With 6 bases clipped from V and 6 bases from J, the junction kept 12 bases outside the gene matches. CDR3 nucleotides: TGTGCCAGCAGCCACGGAAGGACTAGCGGGACGGTCGAGCAGTACTTC. This codes for CASSHGRTSGTVEQYF.